This T cell receptor beta chain was sequenced in a study of control samples from healthy donors and cancer patients. TCRdb's table, derived via immunoSEQ multiplex PCR, lists solely in-frame clones and lacks some. The data hold 100,000 to 150,000 clones, with less than 95% observed a single time. The germline V gene has CDR1 WNHNN and CDR2 SYGVQD (reference sequence). The V and J ends lost 6 bases and 1 base respectively, with 19 bases between them. The CDR3 is made up of 17 amino acids. The receptor was derived from a man between 25 and 39 years old in good health. The gene calls are TRBV10-1 and TRBJ2-4; the D is unclear. The material sequenced was blood. DNA for the CDR3: TGCGCCAGCAGCGAAAAGGATCAGGTCGGGGCCAAAAACATTCAGTACTTC. Its protein product is CASSEKDQVGAKNIQYF.